What follows are 24 T cell receptor beta chains derived from one specimen sequenced in a study of a mutant IDH1 vaccine in newly diagnosed glioma. Time point denoted: week 11, during vaccination. The investigators gave 300 ug of mutant IDH1 20-mer peptide in each vaccine dose, together with topical imiquimod. Produced via immunoSEQ multiplex PCR; TCRdb's table is partial and in-frame only. The sample yields about 40,000 clones, roughly 84% seen once. No cognate antigen is known for these TCRs. The input for sequencing was PBMCs, taken from a glioma patient whose treatment included an IDH1 peptide vaccine. These receptors all stem from a man in his forties with glioma.

This chain uses TRBV6-5 with TRBJ2-5; D perhaps matches TRBD2 (6 bases). The germline V gene has CDR1 MNHEY and CDR2 SVGAGI. Trimming removed 5 bases at V and 4 bases at J, with 11 bases between. This CDR3 is built from 13 residues. CDR3 residues: CASSRGTVETQYF. In DNA form, the CDR3 reads TGTGCCAGCAGTCGCGGGACCGTAGAGACCCAGTACTTC.

This clone is a singleton in its sample. The rearrangement uses TRBV12-5 and TRBJ2-3; tentative D call: TRBD1 (5 bases). Germline V gene data show CDR1 as LGHNT and CDR2 as FRNRAP. Between the trimmed V and J ends, which lost 0 bases and 5 bases, there was a span of 12 bases. This CDR3 is built from 15 residues. CDR3 protein: CASGLVLQARDTQYF. The CDR3 nucleotides read TGTGCTAGTGGTTTGGTACTACAGGCGAGAGATACGCAGTATTTT.

The rearrangement joins TRBV6-6 to TRBJ1-2; TRBD1 agrees at 7 bases. Germline CDR1 is MNHNY and CDR2 is SVGAGI (reference sequence). The CDR3 loop spans 13 amino acids. Germline trimming cut 6 bases from V and 4 bases from J; bases unmatched to any gene: 5. CDR3 DNA: TGTGCCAGCAGCGAGGACAGGCTCTATGGCTACACCTTC. It specifies CASSEDRLYGYTF.

The chain carries TRBV6-4 and TRBJ1-1; TRBD1 matches 8 bases. CDR1 is MRHNA and CDR2 is SNTAGT in the germline V gene. CDR3 length: 13 residues. Germline trimming cut 6 bases from V and 4 bases from J; bases unmatched to any gene: 4. CDR3 coding DNA: TGTGCCAGCAGATTTACAGGGGGCACTGAAGCTTTCTTT. Encoded protein: CASRFTGGTEAFF.

This clone was seen a single time. The chain uses TRBV11-2 and TRBJ2-1; 7 bases fit TRBD1. V lost 3 bases, J lost 0 bases, and 2 bases stayed unmatched. This CDR3 contains 15 residues. CDR1 SGHAT and CDR2 FQNNGV come from the germline V gene. The CDR3 loop is CASSFDRDSYNEQFF. The CDR3 DNA reads TGTGCCAGCAGCTTTGACAGGGACTCCTACAATGAGCAGTTCTTC.

V and J are TRBV10-3 and TRBJ2-1; D unclear. The CDR3 extends over 16 amino acids. In germline, CDR1 is ENHRY, CDR2 SYGVKD. V dropped 3 bases and J dropped 3 bases, with 15 bases sitting between them. In nucleotides, the CDR3 is TGTGCCATCAGTGATACCGGGTCCCCCCTCTACAATGAGCAGTTCTTC. Translated: CAISDTGSPLYNEQFF.

The genes are TRBV13 and TRBJ1-2; a possible D gene is TRBD1 (6 bases). V shed 5 bases and J shed 1 base, with 14 bases lying between them. The CDR3 totals 15 residues. The V gene's germline CDR1 is PRHDT and CDR2 FYEKMQ (reference sequence). This CDR3 reads CASSPRTDLNYGYTF. The CDR3 bases are TGTGCCAGCAGCCCACGGACAGACCTTAACTATGGCTACACCTTC.

The chain links TRBV7-9 to TRBJ2-1, with D perhaps TRBD2 (6 bases). With 2 bases removed from V and 7 bases from J, the gap between germline ends came to 18 bases. The CDR3 is 16 residues long. Per germline, CDR1 SEHNR and CDR2 FQNEAQ (reference sequence). The CDR3 DNA is TGTGCCAGCAGCTTAACCGGGCTAGCGAGGGAGAATGAGCAGTTCTTC. Amino acids: CASSLTGLARENEQFF.

The chain recombines TRBV9 with TRBJ2-7; no reliable D call. V was shortened by 4 bases and J by 2 bases, with 13 bases between the two germline ends. Germline V lookup: CDR1 SGDLS, CDR2 YYNGEE. This CDR3 spans 14 amino acids. The CDR3 DNA reads TGTGCCAGCAGCACTGGAGACGCTGCCTACGAGCAGTACTTC. Translating it yields CASSTGDAAYEQYF.

The chain has TRBV6-5 and TRBJ1-2; D might be TRBD1 (6 bases). From germline, CDR1 is MNHEY and CDR2 SVGAGI. This CDR3 is built from 13 residues. V shed 2 bases and J shed 8 bases, with 12 bases lying between them. DNA of the CDR3: TGTGCCAGCAGTTACCCGGGGGGGCAAGGCTACACCTTC. Translation gives CASSYPGGQGYTF.

This clone has a single count. CDR3 in amino acids: CASRNNWREDGELFF. As DNA, the CDR3 is TGTGCCAGCAGGAACAACTGGCGGGAGGACGGGGAGCTGTTTTTT. This rearrangement joins TRBV27 to TRBJ2-2, with TRBD2 identical over 8 bases. This CDR3 has 15 amino acids. The V gene's germline CDR1 is MNHEY and CDR2 SMNVEV (reference sequence). The V and J ends lost 6 bases and 7 bases, in that order; junction bases with no gene match: 10.

The chain recombines TRBV5-1 with TRBJ2-6; no clear D gene. Germline V CDR1 and CDR2: SGHRS, YFSETQ. Between the trimmed V and J ends, which lost 7 bases and 0 bases, there was a span of 11 bases. The CDR3 runs to 15 residues. The CDR3 coding sequence is TGCGCCAGCTTGCGAGACGTCTCTGGGGCCAACGTCCTGACTTTC. Amino acids: CASLRDVSGANVLTF.

The chain combines TRBV13 with TRBJ1-5; D not resolved. The ends were cut back, 5 bases at V and 1 base at J, with 21 bases in the middle. CDR1 is PRHDT and CDR2 is FYEKMQ in the germline V gene (reference sequence). This CDR3 contains 18 residues. DNA of the CDR3: TGTGCCAGCAGCCGTCGACCGCTAGGTCTGGGAAGCAATCAGCCCCAGCATTTT. Its translation is CASSRRPLGLGSNQPQHF.

The chain employs TRBV6-6 and TRBJ1-5; D gene ambiguous. The ends were cut back, 7 bases at V and 5 bases at J, with 15 bases in the middle. The CDR3 has 14 residues. Germline CDR1 MNHNY, CDR2 SVGAGI (reference sequence). The CDR3 DNA sequence: TGTGCCAGCAAGCGTGATCGGGAATATCAGCCCCAGCATTTT. Encoded protein: CASKRDREYQPQHF.

The CDR3 bases are TGTGCCAGCAGCCCCAGGACAGGTGATAGCAATCAGCCCCAGCATTTT. Translating it yields CASSPRTGDSNQPQHF. The chain couples TRBV7-9 to TRBJ1-5; the match to TRBD1 covers 7 bases. The CDR3 sequence is 16 residues long. Unmatched junction bases numbered 7, after V lost 5 bases and J lost 0 bases. The germline V gene has CDR1 SEHNR and CDR2 FQNEAQ (reference sequence).

The rearrangement uses TRBV6-5 and TRBJ1-1; D is undetermined. CDR3 size: 15 residues. The V gene's germline CDR1 is MNHEY and CDR2 SVGAGI. V lost 6 bases and J 1 base, leaving 15 bases between the germline ends. CDR3 sequence: CASRLTQRPNTEAFF. In nucleotides, the CDR3 is TGTGCCAGCAGACTCACCCAGAGACCGAACACTGAAGCTTTCTTT.

V is TRBV7-6 and J is TRBJ2-1; possibly TRBD1 for D (6 bases). Germline loops: CDR1 SGHVS, CDR2 FNYEAQ. The V and J ends lost 1 base and 13 bases respectively, with 11 bases between them. The CDR3 contains 12 residues. Here the CDR3 DNA reads TGTGCCAGCAGCTTAGTCCAGGGGCTACAGTTCTTC. Encoded protein: CASSLVQGLQFF.

This clone came up a few times. The chain has TRBV6-1 and TRBJ2-7; maybe TRBD1 (5 bases). There are 13 residues in the CDR3. CDR1 and CDR2 from the germline V gene are MNHNS and SASEGT. V was trimmed by 11 bases and J by 0 bases, leaving 14 bases between them. The CDR3, as DNA: TGTGCCGTACAGGCCCTAAGCTCCTACGAGCAGTACTTC. It yields the protein CAVQALSSYEQYF.

The chain combines TRBV29-1 with TRBJ2-2; TRBD1 is a possible D gene (8 bases). CDR3 length: 15 amino acids. Germline V gene lookup returns CDR1 SQVTM and CDR2 ANQGSEA. Trimming took off 6 bases at V and 7 bases at J, with 21 bases between the two ends. Here the CDR3 DNA reads TGCAGCGTAGAGAGCGGGGACAGGTTGGACGGGGAGCTGTTTTTT. Protein: CSVESGDRLDGELFF.

The chain uses TRBV5-5 and TRBJ2-7; D may correspond to TRBD1 or TRBD2 (5 bases each). CDR3 size: 14 residues. Germline CDR1 reads SGHKS; CDR2 reads YYEKEE (reference sequence). Trimming shortened V by 2 bases and J by 5 bases, and 14 bases separated the two germline ends. The CDR3 DNA is TGTGCCAGCAGCTTAACCGGGACGACAGACGAGCAGTACTTC. This sequence encodes CASSLTGTTDEQYF.

V gene TRBV6-4 combines with J gene TRBJ1-5, with 7 bases lining up with TRBD1. Trimming removed 7 bases from V and 6 bases from J; junction bases left unmatched: 3. The length of the CDR3 is 12 residues. The germline V gene has CDR1 MRHNA and CDR2 SNTAGT. The CDR3 bases are TGTGCCAGCACCACAGGGGTTCAGCCCCAGCATTTT. Its translation: CASTTGVQPQHF.

The CDR3 nucleotides read TGTGCCAGCAGACGTACTAGCTACGAGCAGTACTTC. Its translation is CASRRTSYEQYF. J is TRBJ2-7 and V is TRBV7-9; D possibly corresponds to TRBD2 (5 bases). Trimming pared 6 bases from V and 3 bases from J, leaving 9 bases between. Germline CDR1 and CDR2: SEHNR and FQNEAQ (reference sequence). The CDR3 runs to 12 residues.

The chain employs TRBV28 and TRBJ2-3; TRBD2 might be the D (6 bases). The ends were cut back, 10 bases at V and 0 bases at J, with 17 bases in the middle. Germline V gene lookup returns CDR1 MDHEN and CDR2 SYDVKM. CDR3 length: 15 amino acids. CDR3 loop: CAIWRGPYSTDTQYF. As DNA, the CDR3 is TGTGCCATCTGGAGGGGCCCCTATAGCACAGATACGCAGTATTTT.

The CDR3: CASSREGTASYEQYF. For the CDR3, the DNA is TGTGCCAGCAGTCGCGAAGGGACGGCGTCCTACGAGCAGTACTTC. This chain uses TRBV27 with TRBJ2-7; the D gene could be TRBD1 or TRBD2 (5 bases each). This CDR3 is 15 amino acids long. Between the trimmed V and J ends, which lost 5 bases and 1 base, there was a span of 15 bases. CDR1 MNHEY and CDR2 SMNVEV come from the germline V gene (reference sequence).